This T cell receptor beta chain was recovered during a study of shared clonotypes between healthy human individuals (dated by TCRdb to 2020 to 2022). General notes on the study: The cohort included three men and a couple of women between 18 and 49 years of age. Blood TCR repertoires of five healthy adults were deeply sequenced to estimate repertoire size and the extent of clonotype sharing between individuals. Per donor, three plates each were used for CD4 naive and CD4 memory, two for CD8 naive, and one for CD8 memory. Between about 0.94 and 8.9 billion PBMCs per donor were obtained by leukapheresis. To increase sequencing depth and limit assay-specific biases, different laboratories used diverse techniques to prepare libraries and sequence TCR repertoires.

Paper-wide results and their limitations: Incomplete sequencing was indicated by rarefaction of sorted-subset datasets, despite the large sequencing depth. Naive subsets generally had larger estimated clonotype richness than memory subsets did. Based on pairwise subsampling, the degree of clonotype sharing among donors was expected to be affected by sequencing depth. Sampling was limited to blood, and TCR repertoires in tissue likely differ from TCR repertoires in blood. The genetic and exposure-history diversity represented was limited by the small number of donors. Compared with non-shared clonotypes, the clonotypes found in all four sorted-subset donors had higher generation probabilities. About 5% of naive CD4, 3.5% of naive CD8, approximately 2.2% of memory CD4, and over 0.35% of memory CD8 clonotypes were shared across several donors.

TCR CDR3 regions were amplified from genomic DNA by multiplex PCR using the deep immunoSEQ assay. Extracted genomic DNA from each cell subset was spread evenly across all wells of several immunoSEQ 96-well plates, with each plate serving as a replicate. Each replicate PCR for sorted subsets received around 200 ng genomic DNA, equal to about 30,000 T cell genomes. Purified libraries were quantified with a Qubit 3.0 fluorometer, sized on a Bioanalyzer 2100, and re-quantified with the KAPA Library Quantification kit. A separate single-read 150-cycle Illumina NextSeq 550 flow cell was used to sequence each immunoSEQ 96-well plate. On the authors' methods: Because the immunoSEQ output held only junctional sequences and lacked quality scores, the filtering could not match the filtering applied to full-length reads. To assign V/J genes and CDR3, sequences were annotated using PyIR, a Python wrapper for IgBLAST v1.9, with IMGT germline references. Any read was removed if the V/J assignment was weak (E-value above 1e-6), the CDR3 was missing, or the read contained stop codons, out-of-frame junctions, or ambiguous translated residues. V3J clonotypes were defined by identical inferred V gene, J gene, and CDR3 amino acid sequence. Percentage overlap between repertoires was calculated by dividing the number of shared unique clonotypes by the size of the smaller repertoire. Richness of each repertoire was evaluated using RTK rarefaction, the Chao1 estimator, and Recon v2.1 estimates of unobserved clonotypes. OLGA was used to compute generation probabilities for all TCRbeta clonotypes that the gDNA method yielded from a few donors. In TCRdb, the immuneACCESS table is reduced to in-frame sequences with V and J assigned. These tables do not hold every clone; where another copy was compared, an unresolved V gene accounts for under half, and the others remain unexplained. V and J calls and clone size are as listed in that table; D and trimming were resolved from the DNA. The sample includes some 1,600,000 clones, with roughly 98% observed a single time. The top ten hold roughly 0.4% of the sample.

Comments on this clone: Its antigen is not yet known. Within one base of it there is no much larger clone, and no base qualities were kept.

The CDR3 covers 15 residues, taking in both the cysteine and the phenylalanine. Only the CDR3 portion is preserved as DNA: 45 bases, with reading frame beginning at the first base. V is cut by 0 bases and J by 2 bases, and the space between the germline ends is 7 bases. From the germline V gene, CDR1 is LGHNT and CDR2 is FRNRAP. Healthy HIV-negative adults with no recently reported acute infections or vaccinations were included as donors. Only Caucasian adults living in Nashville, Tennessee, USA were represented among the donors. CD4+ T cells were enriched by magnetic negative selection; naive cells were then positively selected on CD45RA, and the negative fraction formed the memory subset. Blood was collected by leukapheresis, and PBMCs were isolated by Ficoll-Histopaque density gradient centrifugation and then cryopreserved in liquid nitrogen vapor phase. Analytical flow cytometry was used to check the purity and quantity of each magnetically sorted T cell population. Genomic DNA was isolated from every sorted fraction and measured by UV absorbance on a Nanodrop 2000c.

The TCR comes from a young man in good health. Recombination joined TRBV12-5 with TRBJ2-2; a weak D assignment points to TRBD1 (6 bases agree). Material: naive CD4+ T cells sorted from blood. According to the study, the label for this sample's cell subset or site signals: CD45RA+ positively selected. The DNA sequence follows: TGTGCTAGTGGTTTGGTACAGGGAAACACCGGGGAGCTGTTTTTT. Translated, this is CASGLVQGNTGELFF.